This TCR beta chain was found in a study of vaccination effects on CD4 cells after COVID-19. The method was immunoSEQ multiplex PCR; TCRdb's version includes in-frame clones alone and lacks a portion of them. The table has 55,000 to 80,000 clones, 75% to 90% seen once. Notes on the study in general: Clones induced by infection and by vaccine showed marked clonal contraction late after vaccination. There were few convalescent patients in the study and no early post-infection timepoints.

Under the ViraFEST assay, PBMC were stimulated with viral peptide pools so that antigen-specific CD4+ T cells expanded. Sequencing was performed afterwards. Having been cultured for roughly 9 days, the cells underwent CD4+ T cell isolation. Nucleocapsid antibody tests were negative, and the vaccine recipients had no prior SARS-CoV-2 infection. Each well held some 2.2 million PBMC cultured with approximately 9.6 ug/ml peptides and approximately 11 IU/ml IL-2. On this clone: Its antigen is unknown.

Germline assignment: CDR1 SGHRS and CDR2 YFSETQ. CDR3 size: 14 residues. V was shortened by 4 bases and J by 7 bases, with 17 bases between the two germline ends. The rearrangement links TRBV5-1 to TRBJ1-2, with D perhaps matching TRBD1 (6 bases). The sequence derives from a human donor who received a COVID-19 vaccine. This specimen was CD4+ T cells from PBMCs cultured with SARS-CoV-2 spike peptides, taken before COVID-19 vaccination. The CDR3 here is CASSDEQGFAGYTF. The CDR3 DNA follows: TGCGCCAGCAGCGACGAACAGGGTTTTGCTGGCTACACCTTC.